The 10 T cell receptor beta chains in this list originate from one sample, sequenced in a study. TCRdb reprocessed the 5' RACE reads via MiXCR and lists one record per CDR3 protein. The sample carries 4,500 to 6,500 distinct CDR3 sequences, roughly 51% recorded once. The material sequenced was memory CD4+ T cells sorted from blood. Subset here: memory CD4+ T cells, CD4+CD45RO+CD25-. The receptors were gathered from a female donor with breast cancer.

The genes are TRBV4-2 and TRBJ2-3; 10 bases agree with TRBD2. The CDR3 has 16 residues. Germline CDR1 LGHNA, CDR2 YNFKEQ. The J segment lost 6 bases and the V segment lost 0 bases, leaving 6 bases of the junction unmatched. The CDR3 loop is CASSQDSSGGADTQYF. The CDR3 DNA sequence: TGTGCCAGCAGCCAAGATTCCAGCGGGGGGGCGGATACGCAGTATTTT.

The rearrangement links TRBV6-1 to TRBJ2-3; 13 positions match TRBD2. This CDR3 is built from 17 residues. Germline trimming cut 6 bases from V and 6 bases from J; bases unmatched to any gene: 12. Germline loops: CDR1 MNHNS, CDR2 SASEGT. CDR3 in amino acids: CASSAPTSGGASDTQYF. The CDR3 nucleotides are TGTGCCAGCAGCGCCCCCACTAGCGGGGGGGCTAGTGATACGCAGTATTTT.

The chain couples TRBV6-6 to TRBJ2-7; 7 bases are a match to TRBD1. The CDR3 extends over 17 amino acids. CDR1 and CDR2 (germline): MNHNY, SVGAGI (reference sequence). V dropped 5 bases and J dropped 0; count of bases not matched to a gene: 13. CDR3 sequence (DNA): TGTGCCAGCAGTGACATCACCCAACGGGACAGCTCCTACGAGCAGTACTTC. As protein: CASSDITQRDSSYEQYF.

This rearrangement joins TRBV20-1 to TRBJ2-5; the D is unclear. Deletions cut 3 bases from V and 5 bases from J, with 10 bases between. This CDR3 region has 12 residues. Per the germline V gene, CDR1 is DFQATT and CDR2 is SNEGSKA (reference sequence). The CDR3 protein is CSASYSEETQYF. Written as DNA, the CDR3 is TGCAGTGCTAGTTACAGCGAGGAGACCCAGTACTTC.

This chain uses TRBV5-1 with TRBJ2-3, with a tentative D call TRBD1 (5 bases). This CDR3 region has 14 residues. V dropped 1 base and J dropped 3 bases, with 9 bases sitting between them. The germline CDR1 and CDR2 sequences are SGHRS and YFSETQ. Here the CDR3 reads CASSLYSGTDTQYF. In DNA form, the CDR3 reads TGCGCCAGCAGCTTGTACTCAGGGACAGATACGCAGTATTTT.

V is TRBV20-1 and J is TRBJ1-2; no definite D call. This CDR3 is built from 12 residues. Trimming took 5 bases from V and 4 from J, leaving 11 bases between them. Germline V gene lookup returns CDR1 DFQATT and CDR2 SNEGSKA (reference sequence). In DNA form, the CDR3 reads TGCAGTGCTGGCGAGGTTAGCTATGGCTACACCTTC. Translating gives CSAGEVSYGYTF.

This sequence joins TRBV20-1 and TRBJ2-3; maybe TRBD2 (6 bases). There are 14 residues in the CDR3. CDR1 and CDR2 from the germline V gene are DFQATT and SNEGSKA (reference sequence). V was pared by 0 bases and J by 0 bases, with 7 bases between. CDR3 nucleotide sequence: TGCAGTGCTAGAGATGGGACTAGCACAGATACGCAGTATTTT. This codes for CSARDGTSTDTQYF.

Points on this clonotype: A read error may account for a junction end that differs from germline. The chain carries TRBV20-1 and TRBJ2-1; 9 nucleotides match TRBD2. This CDR3 is 16 amino acids long. Germline lookup yields CDR1 DFQATT and CDR2 SNEGSKA (reference sequence). CDR3 sequence reads: CSTRASSGASYNEQFF. CDR3 in DNA: TGCAGTACTAGGGCCTCTAGCGGGGCCTCCTACAATGAGCAGTTCTTC.

A few counts support this clonotype. The genes are TRBV20-1 and TRBJ2-5; D gene unclear. This CDR3 region has 12 residues. Germline CDR1 is DFQATT and CDR2 is SNEGSKA (reference sequence). The ends were cut back, 3 bases at V and 7 bases at J, with 12 bases in the middle. The CDR3: CSASVLDGTQYF. The CDR3, as DNA: TGCAGTGCTAGTGTTCTAGACGGGACCCAGTACTTC.

Remarks on this clonotype: At one of its ends the junction is not consistent with the germline gene, which may arise from a read error. This CDR3 reads CGASSNEQFF. The DNA of the CDR3 is TGCGGTGCTAGTAGCAATGAGCAGTTCTTC. V is TRBV20-1 and J is TRBJ2-1, with D uncertain. The CDR3 contains 10 residues. Germline V gene sequence: CDR1 DFQATT, CDR2 SNEGSKA (reference sequence).